These T cell receptor beta chains were read from a single sample in a study of blood T cell repertoires in COVID-19. Using immunoSEQ multiplex PCR, the repertoire was profiled, and TCRdb retains in-frame clones only, with some absent. The table shows 150,000 to 200,000 clones, with 65% to 85% occurring only once. Sequenced input: peripheral blood. All receptors come from a human donor with acute or convalescent COVID-19. The donor label of this sample is uncertain. The conserved cysteine and the conserved F or W are not part of the CDR3 here. A D gene is named only where the DNA matches it firmly.

TRBV7-9	.	ASSLIRAWGYT
TRBV30	.	AWSRSQTTASGNTIY
TRBV6-1	TRBD2	ASSEGVGSGGRTDTQY
TRBV2	.	ASKGQERERGQY
TRBV3-1/TRBV3-2	.	ASVGGFGNTIY
TRBV19	TRBD1	ASLDRGATGELF
TRBV7-9	.	ASSSDTFYGYT
TRBV5-1	.	ASSLTRGGSDTQY
TRBV28	.	ASAILSAHSYEQY
TRBV28	.	ASRVVGSPNYGYT
TRBV14	TRBD2	ASARLAGTDTQY
TRBV6-5	.	ASSRESEAF
TRBV7-8	.	ASIDGRRGPEAF
TRBV30	.	AWSVGGGDGYT
TRBV11-2	TRBD2	ASSRFRPSGGFNEQF
TRBV5-8	.	ASSFRQVNTGELF
TRBV5-8	.	ASSFSGRASYQETQY
TRBV18	.	ASSPPGGNTYEQY
TRBV29-1	TRBD1	SHDWTGPDTQY
TRBV7-8	TRBD2	ATKERDAGGYEQY
TRBV18	TRBD1	ASSPTRGREKLF
TRBV19	.	ASAAIGLFEGAKNIQY
TRBV7-8	.	ASTDLGGSGNTIY
TRBV9	.	ASSVAGSTDTQY
TRBV5-1	TRBD2	ATRLAGEYTGELF
TRBV3-1/TRBV3-2	TRBD1	ASSRPGQPYEQY
TRBV29-1	TRBD2	SVDFPSGMGSYEQY
TRBV5-1	.	ASSFRQSTDTQY
TRBV30	TRBD1	AWAGTGGAGELF
TRBV6-5	TRBD1	ASSYLPGQEYGYT
TRBV5-1	TRBD1	ASSDRDRGGEQY
TRBV11-2	.	ASSRTKPGSYNEQF